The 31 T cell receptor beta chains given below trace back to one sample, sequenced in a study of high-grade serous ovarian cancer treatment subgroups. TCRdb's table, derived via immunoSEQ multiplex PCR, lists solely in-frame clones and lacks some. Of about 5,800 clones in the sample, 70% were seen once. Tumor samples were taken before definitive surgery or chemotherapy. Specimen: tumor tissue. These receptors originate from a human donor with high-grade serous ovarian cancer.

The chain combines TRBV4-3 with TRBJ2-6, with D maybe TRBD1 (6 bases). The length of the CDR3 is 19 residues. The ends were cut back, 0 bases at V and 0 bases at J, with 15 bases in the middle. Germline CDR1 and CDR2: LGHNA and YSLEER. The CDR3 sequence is CASSQDLLGAVSGANVLTF. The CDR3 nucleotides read TGCGCCAGCAGCCAAGATCTCTTGGGGGCGGTCTCTGGGGCCAACGTCCTGACTTTC.

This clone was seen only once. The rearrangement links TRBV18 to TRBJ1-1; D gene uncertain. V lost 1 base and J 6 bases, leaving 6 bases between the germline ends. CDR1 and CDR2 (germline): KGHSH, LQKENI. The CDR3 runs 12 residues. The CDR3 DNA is TGTGCCAGCTCACCACAGGGCGCTGAAGCTTTCTTT. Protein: CASSPQGAEAFF.

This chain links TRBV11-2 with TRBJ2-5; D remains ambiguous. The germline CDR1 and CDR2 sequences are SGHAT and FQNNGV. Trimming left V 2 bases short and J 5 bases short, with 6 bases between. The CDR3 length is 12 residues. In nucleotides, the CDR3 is TGTGCCAGCAGCTTATCATTGGAGACCCAGTACTTC. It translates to CASSLSLETQYF.

The CDR3 region has the DNA TGTGCCAGCAGCCAAGGCCGGCACTCCTACGAGCAGTACTTC. It translates to CASSQGRHSYEQYF. The chain is built from TRBV4-2 and TRBJ2-7; D gene uncertain. V was pared by 1 base and J by 0 bases, with 7 bases between. Germline CDR1 reads LGHNA; CDR2 reads YNFKEQ. This CDR3 region has 14 residues.

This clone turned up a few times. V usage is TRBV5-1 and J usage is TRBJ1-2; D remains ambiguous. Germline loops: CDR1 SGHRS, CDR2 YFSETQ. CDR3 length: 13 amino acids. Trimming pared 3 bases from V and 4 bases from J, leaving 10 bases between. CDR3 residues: CASSSTPPYGYTF. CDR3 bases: TGCGCCAGCAGCTCCACCCCCCCCTATGGCTACACCTTC. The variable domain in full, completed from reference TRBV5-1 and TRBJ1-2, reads KAGVTQTPRYLIKTRGQQVTLSCSPISGHRSVSWYQQTPGQGLQFLFEYFSETQRNKGNFPGRFSGRQFSNSRSEMNVSTLELGDSALYLCASSSTPPYGYTFGSGTRLTVV.

The CDR3: CASLPQGPKNIQYF. The CDR3 nucleotides are TGTGCCAGCCTACCGCAGGGTCCCAAAAACATTCAGTACTTC. V usage is TRBV6-1 and J usage is TRBJ2-4, with a possible D match to TRBD1 (5 bases). Germline CDR1 reads MNHNS; CDR2 reads SASEGT. V was trimmed by 8 bases and J by 2 bases, leaving 13 bases between them. CDR3 size: 14 residues.

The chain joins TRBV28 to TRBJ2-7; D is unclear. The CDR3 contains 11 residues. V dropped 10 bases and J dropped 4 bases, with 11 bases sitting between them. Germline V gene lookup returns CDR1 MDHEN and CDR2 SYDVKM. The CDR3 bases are TGTGCCATAAAGGGCAGATACGAGCAGTACTTC. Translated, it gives CAIKGRYEQYF.

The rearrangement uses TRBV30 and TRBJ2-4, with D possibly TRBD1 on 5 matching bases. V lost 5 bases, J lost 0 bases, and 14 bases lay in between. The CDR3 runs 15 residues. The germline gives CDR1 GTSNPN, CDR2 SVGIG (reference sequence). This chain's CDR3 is CAWEDSSLAKNIQYF. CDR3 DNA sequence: TGTGCCTGGGAAGACAGTTCACTAGCCAAAAACATTCAGTACTTC.

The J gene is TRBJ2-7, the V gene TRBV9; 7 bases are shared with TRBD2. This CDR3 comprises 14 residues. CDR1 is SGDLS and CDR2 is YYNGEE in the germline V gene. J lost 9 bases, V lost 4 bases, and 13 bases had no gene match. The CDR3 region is CASSMGGERAGQYF. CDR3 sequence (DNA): TGTGCCAGCAGCATGGGAGGGGAGCGGGCAGGGCAGTACTTC.

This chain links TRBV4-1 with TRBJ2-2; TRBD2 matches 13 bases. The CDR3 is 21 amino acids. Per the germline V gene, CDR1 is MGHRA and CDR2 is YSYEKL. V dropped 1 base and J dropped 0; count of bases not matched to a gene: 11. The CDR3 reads CASSQGGWTSGGWTNTGELFF. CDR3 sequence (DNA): TGCGCCAGCAGCCAAGGAGGATGGACTAGCGGGGGTTGGACGAACACCGGGGAGCTGTTTTTT.

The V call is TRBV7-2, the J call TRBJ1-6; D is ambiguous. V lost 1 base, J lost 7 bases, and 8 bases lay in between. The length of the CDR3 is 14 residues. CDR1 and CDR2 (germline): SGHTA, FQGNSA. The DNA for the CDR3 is TGTGCCAGCAGCTTAGGGTACGGCAATTCACCCCTCCACTTT. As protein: CASSLGYGNSPLHF. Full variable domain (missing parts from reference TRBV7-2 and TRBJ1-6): GAGVSQSPSNKVTEKGKDVELRCDPISGHTALYWYRQSLGQGLEFLIYFQGNSAPDKSGLPSDRFSAERTGGSVSTLTIQRTQQEDSAVYLCASSLGYGNSPLHFGNGTRLTVT.

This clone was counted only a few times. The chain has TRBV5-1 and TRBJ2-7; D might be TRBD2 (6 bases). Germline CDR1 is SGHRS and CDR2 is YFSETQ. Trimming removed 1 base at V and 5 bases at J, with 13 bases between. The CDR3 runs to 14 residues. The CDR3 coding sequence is TGCGCCAGCAGCTTGTATGCCAGGGAGGACGAGCAGTACTTC. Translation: CASSLYAREDEQYF.

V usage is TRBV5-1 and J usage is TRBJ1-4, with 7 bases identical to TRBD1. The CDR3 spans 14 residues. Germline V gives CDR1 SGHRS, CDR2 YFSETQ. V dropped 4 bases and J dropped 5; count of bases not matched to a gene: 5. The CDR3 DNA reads TGCGCCAGCAGCACGGACAGGCCAAATGAAAAACTGTTTTTT. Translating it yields CASSTDRPNEKLFF.

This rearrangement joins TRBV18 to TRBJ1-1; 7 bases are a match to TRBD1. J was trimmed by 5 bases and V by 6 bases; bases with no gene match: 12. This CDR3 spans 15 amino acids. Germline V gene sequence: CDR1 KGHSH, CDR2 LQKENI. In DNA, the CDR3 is TGTGCCAGCTCTAACCAACCCCAGGGGGGGACTGAAGCTTTCTTT. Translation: CASSNQPQGGTEAFF.

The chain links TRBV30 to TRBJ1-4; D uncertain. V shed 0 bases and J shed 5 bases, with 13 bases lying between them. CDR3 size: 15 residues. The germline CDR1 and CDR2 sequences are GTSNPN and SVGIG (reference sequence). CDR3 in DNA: TGTGCCTGGAGTGTAAAAGGACCGCCAAATGAAAAACTGTTTTTT. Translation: CAWSVKGPPNEKLFF.

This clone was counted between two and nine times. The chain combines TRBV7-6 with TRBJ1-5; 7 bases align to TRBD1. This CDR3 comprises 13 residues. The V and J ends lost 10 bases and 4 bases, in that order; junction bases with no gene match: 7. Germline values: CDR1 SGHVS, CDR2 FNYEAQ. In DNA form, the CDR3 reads TGTGCCATCGGGACAGTGGGTAATCAGCCCCAGCATTTT. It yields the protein CAIGTVGNQPQHF. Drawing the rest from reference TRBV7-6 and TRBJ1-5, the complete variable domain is GAGVSQSPRYKVTKRGQDVALRCDPISGHVSLYWYRQALGQGPEFLTYFNYEAQQDKSGLPNDRFSAERPEGSISTLTIQRTEQRDSAMYRCAIGTVGNQPQHFGDGTRLSIL.

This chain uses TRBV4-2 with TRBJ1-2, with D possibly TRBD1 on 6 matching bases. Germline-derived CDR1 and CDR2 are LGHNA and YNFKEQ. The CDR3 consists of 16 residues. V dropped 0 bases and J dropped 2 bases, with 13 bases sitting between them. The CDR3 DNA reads TGTGCCAGCAGCCAAGAGGCGACAGGATTCAACTATGGCTACACCTTC. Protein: CASSQEATGFNYGYTF.

The CDR3 spells CASRKAGITDTQYF. The DNA for the CDR3 is TGTGCCAGCAGAAAAGCGGGAATCACAGATACGCAGTATTTT. The chain joins TRBV9 to TRBJ2-3; 7 bases map to TRBD2. J lost 2 bases, V lost 5 bases, and 5 bases had no gene match. The CDR3 has 14 amino acids. CDR1 is SGDLS and CDR2 is YYNGEE in the germline V gene.

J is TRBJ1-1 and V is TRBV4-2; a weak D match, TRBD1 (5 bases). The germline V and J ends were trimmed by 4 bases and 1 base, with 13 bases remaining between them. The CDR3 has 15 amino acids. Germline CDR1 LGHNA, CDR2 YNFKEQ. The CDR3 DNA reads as TGTGCCAGCAGCCTTGTAGGGGAAGGGAACACTGAAGCTTTCTTT. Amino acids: CASSLVGEGNTEAFF.

CDR3 loop: CASSPRTANGYTF. CDR3 coding DNA: TGTGCCAGCTCACCCCGGACGGCTAATGGCTACACCTTC. This chain uses TRBV18 with TRBJ1-2; D gene uncertain. CDR1 KGHSH and CDR2 LQKENI come from the germline V gene. This CDR3 has 13 amino acids. Trimming stripped 3 bases from V and 6 bases from J, with 11 bases between.

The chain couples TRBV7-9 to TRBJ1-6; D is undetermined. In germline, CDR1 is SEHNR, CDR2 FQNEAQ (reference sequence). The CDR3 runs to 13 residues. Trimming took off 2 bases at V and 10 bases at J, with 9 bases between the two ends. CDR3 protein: CASSLIGESPLHF. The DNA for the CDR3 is TGTGCCAGCAGCTTAATAGGAGAATCACCCCTCCACTTT.

The CDR3 DNA reads as TGTGCCAGCCAATTTTCGCGTTCTGGGGCCAACGTCCTGACTTTC. Its translation: CASQFSRSGANVLTF. The chain employs TRBV2 and TRBJ2-6; no firm D call. From germline, CDR1 is SNHLY and CDR2 FYNNEI. The CDR3 is 15 residues long. V dropped 8 bases and J dropped 1 base, with 12 bases sitting between them.

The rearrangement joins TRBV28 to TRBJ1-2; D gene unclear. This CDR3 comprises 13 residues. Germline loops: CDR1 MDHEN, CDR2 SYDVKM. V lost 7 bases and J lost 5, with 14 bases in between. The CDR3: CASKSPALYGYTF. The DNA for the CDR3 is TGTGCCAGCAAGTCCCCGGCCCTTTATGGCTACACCTTC.

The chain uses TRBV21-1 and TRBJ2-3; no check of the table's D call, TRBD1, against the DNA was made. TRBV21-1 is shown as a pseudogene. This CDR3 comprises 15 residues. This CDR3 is CASSMGARGTDTQYF. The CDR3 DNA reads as TGTGCCAGCAGCATGGGGGCTAGGGGCACAGATACGCAGTATTTT.

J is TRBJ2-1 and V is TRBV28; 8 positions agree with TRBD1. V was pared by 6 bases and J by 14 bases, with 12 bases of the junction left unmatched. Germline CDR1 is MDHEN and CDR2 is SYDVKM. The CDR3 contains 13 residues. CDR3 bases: TGTGCCAGCAGGGGACCGGGACAGGATCGGAAGTTCTTC. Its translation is CASRGPGQDRKFF.

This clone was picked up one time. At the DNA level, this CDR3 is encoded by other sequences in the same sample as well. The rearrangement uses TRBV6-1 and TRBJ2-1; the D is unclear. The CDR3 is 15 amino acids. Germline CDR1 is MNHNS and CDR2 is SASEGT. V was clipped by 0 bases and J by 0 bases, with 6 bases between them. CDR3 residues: CASSEAGRSYNEQFF. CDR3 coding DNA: TGTGCCAGCAGTGAAGCAGGCCGCTCCTACAATGAGCAGTTCTTC.

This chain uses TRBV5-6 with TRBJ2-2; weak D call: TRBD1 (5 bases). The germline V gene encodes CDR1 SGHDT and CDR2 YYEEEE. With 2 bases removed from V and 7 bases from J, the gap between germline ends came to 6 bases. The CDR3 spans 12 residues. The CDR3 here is CASSFQGGELFF. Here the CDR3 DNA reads TGTGCCAGCAGCTTTCAGGGCGGGGAGCTGTTTTTT.

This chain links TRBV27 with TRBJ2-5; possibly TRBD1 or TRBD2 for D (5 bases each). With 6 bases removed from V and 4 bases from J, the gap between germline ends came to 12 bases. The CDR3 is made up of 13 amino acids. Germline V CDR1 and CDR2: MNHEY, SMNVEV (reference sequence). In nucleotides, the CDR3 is TGTGCCAGCAGGCCTGGGGGAACAGAGACCCAGTACTTC. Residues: CASRPGGTETQYF.

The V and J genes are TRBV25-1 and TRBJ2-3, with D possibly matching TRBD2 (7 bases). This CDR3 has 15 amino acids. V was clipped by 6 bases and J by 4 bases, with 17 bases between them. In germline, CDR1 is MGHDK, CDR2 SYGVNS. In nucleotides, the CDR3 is TGTGCCAGCAGCGAGGGGGGGCGGGGCGCAGATACGCAGTATTTT. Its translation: CASSEGGRGADTQYF.

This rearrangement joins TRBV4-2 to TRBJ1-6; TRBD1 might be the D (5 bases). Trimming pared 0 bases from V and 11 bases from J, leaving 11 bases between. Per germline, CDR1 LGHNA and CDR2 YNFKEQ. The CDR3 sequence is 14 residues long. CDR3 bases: TGTGCCAGCAGCCAAGATCAGGGTCCCACACCCCTCCACTTT. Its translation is CASSQDQGPTPLHF.

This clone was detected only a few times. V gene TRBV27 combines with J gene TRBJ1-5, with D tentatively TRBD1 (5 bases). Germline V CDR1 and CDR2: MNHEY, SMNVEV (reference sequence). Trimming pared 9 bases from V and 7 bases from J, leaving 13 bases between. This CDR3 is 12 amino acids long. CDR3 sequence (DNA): TGTGCCAGTCCCCCTCGGGGGCAGCCCCAGCATTTT. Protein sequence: CASPPRGQPQHF.